This T cell receptor beta chain comes out of a study of T cells in women clearing cervical HPV infection. To note about this clone: Its antigen is currently unknown. The read is 3 residues too short to cover the CDR3 end, so that end is filled in from the germline J gene.

Average input was approximately 1,100 ng genomic DNA for immunoSEQ TCR beta CDR3 amplification. Only in-frame clones appear in the TCRdb table, and some are missing; sequencing was by immunoSEQ multiplex PCR. The sample table includes tens of thousands of clones. The germline CDR1 and CDR2 sequences are KGHSH and LQKENI. Trimming removed 6 bases at V and 3 bases at J, with 8 bases between. The CDR3 contains 12 residues. Study-wide results and caveats: CIN3+ cases had significantly higher TCR repertoire richness than controls, but evenness did not differ. Controls had more TRBV6-7 (0.16%) than cases (around 0.11%).

V gene TRBV18 combines with J gene TRBJ1-2; D ambiguous. The sequencing sample was made of blood buffy coat. The sequence came from a woman between 18 and 70 years old with a cervical HPV16 infection that either progressed to CIN3+ or cleared (not recorded which). The covered CDR3 bases are TGTGCCAGCTCCCCCGGGGACTATGGC. Its translation: CASSPGDYG. The CDR3 reads in full as CASSPGDYGYTF. Full variable domain (rest looked up from reference TRBV18 and TRBJ1-2): NAGVMQNPRHLVRRRGQEARLRCSPMKGHSHVYWYRQLPEEGLKFMVYLQKENIIDESGMPKERFSAEFPKEGPSILRIQQVVRGDSAAYFCASSPGDYGYTFGSGTRLTVV.